This entry describes one T cell receptor beta chain. The sample comes from a study of OX40 agonist ivuxolimab in advanced cancers. Here immunoSEQ multiplex PCR was the method, and the copy in TCRdb shows in-frame clones only, minus some. The sample includes about 55,000 clones, around 82% of them seen just once. Collection of blood occurred at baseline, at cycle 4 day 1, and at cycle 7 day 1. Sequencing used CD4+ or CD8+ T cells sorted from blood, obtained in a trial of the OX40 agonist ivuxolimab. The receptor was derived from an adult with an advanced solid tumor such as melanoma, head and neck, liver or kidney cancer.

CDR3 nucleotide sequence: TGTGCCAGCAGCTTAGATCAGGGATATAACTATGGCTACACCTTC. It is translated as CASSLDQGYNYGYTF. The V call is TRBV7-9, the J call TRBJ1-2; TRBD1 is a possible D gene (5 bases). This CDR3 has 15 residues. Germline V lookup: CDR1 SEHNR, CDR2 FQNEAQ (reference sequence). Trimming took off 1 base at V and 1 base at J, with 10 bases between the two ends. The full variable domain, in which reference TRBV7-9 and TRBJ1-2 provide the parts outside the CDR3, is DTGVSQNPRHKITKRGQNVTFRCDPISEHNRLYWYRQTLGQGPEFLTYFQNEAQLEKSRLLSDRFSAERPKGSFSTLEIQRTEQGDSAMYLCASSLDQGYNYGYTFGSGTRLTVV.